This entry lists 15 T cell receptor beta chains sequenced from one sample in a study of T cells in Graves' hyperthyroidism and ophthalmopathy. There were TCR beta CDR3 regions amplified from RNA transcripts. The HTBI set primed first-round TCR CDR3 RT-PCR. TCRdb redid the calling of the multiplex PCR reads with MiXCR, one entry per CDR3 protein. The top ten clones hold 13% to 15% of a sample with approximately 430,000 distinct CDR3 sequences, 15% to 18% of them seen once. The sequenced sample consisted of blood. The receptor source for this set is a woman aged 18-29 years with Graves' hyperthyroidism.

This clonotype was found many times. This chain joins TRBV28 and TRBJ2-7; TRBD2 aligns across 8 bases. Germline assignment: CDR1 MDHEN and CDR2 SYDVKM. V shed 0 bases and J 4 bases; nucleotides not matched to a gene: 5. This CDR3 has 15 residues. CDR3 amino acids: CASSLWGTSRYEQYF. CDR3 coding DNA: TGTGCCAGCAGTTTATGGGGGACTAGTAGGTACGAGCAGTACTTC.

The chain has TRBV4-2 and TRBJ1-1; 7 bases match TRBD1. Germline CDR1 is LGHNA and CDR2 is YNFKEQ. This CDR3 is built from 16 residues. The junction had 4 bases not matched to a gene; V was cut back by 0 bases and J by 0 bases. CDR3 sequence: CASSQDQGGMNTEAFF. The DNA of the CDR3 is TGTGCCAGCAGCCAAGACCAGGGGGGGATGAACACTGAAGCTTTCTTT.

This clonotype was observed at least ten times. The chain has TRBV13 and TRBJ2-1, with 14 bases aligning to TRBD2. With 7 bases clipped from V and 0 bases from J, the junction kept 8 bases outside the gene matches. Germline CDR1 reads PRHDT; CDR2 reads FYEKMQ (reference sequence). The CDR3 length is 18 residues. CDR3 bases: TGTGCCAGCATCCCGGGACTAGCGGGAGATAGCTCCTACAATGAGCAGTTCTTC. This translates into CASIPGLAGDSSYNEQFF.

This clonotype was detected many times. J is TRBJ2-1 and V is TRBV3-1, with 7 bases aligning to TRBD2. The CDR3 consists of 17 residues. Per the germline V gene, CDR1 is LGHDT and CDR2 is YNNKEL (reference sequence). Trimming cost V 3 bases and J 3 bases; bases outside gene matches: 11. The CDR3 sequence: CASSQDPAGVNYNEQFF. CDR3 DNA sequence: TGTGCCAGCAGCCAGGACCCCGCGGGAGTAAACTACAATGAGCAGTTCTTC.

The table lists this clonotype with many counts. The CDR3 DNA follows: TGTGCCAGCAGCTTGGGGCCAGCGGGAGTTTCCTACAATGAGCAGTTCTTC. Translated: CASSLGPAGVSYNEQFF. The chain carries TRBV11-2 and TRBJ2-1, with TRBD2 matching 8 bases. This CDR3 region has 17 residues. The J segment lost 1 base and the V segment lost 3 bases, leaving 8 bases of the junction unmatched. Germline CDR1 and CDR2: SGHAT and FQNNGV.

This clonotype showed up many times. This sequence joins TRBV20-1 and TRBJ1-1; D uncertain. CDR1 is DFQATT, CDR2 SNEGSKA, per germline (reference sequence). Trimming stripped 1 base from V and 6 bases from J, with 18 bases between. The CDR3 runs to 15 residues. Written as DNA, the CDR3 is TGCAGTGCTAGAGTCCAACAGAGGGCTAAGGCTGAAGCTTTCTTT. It specifies CSARVQQRAKAEAFF.

In its sample, this clonotype was seen many times. The chain couples TRBV19 to TRBJ1-5; D ambiguous. From germline, CDR1 is LNHDA and CDR2 SQIVND (reference sequence). The CDR3 totals 15 residues. The ends were cut back, 5 bases at V and 2 bases at J, with 13 bases in the middle. Here the CDR3 reads CASSPMRGGNQPQHF. CDR3 in DNA: TGTGCCAGTAGTCCCATGCGGGGTGGCAATCAGCCCCAGCATTTT.

Only a few counts were recorded for this clonotype. The chain carries TRBV5-1 and TRBJ2-2; 7 nucleotides agree with TRBD2. The CDR3 loop spans 14 amino acids. J lost 7 bases, V lost 1 base, and 4 bases had no gene match. CDR1 is SGHRS and CDR2 is YFSETQ in the germline V gene. DNA for the CDR3: TGCGCCAGCAGCTTGCTAGCGGTTGGCGGGGAGCTGTTTTTT. Protein product: CASSLLAVGGELFF. Looking up the rest from reference TRBV5-1 and TRBJ2-2 gives the full variable domain: KAGVTQTPRYLIKTRGQQVTLSCSPISGHRSVSWYQQTPGQGLQFLFEYFSETQRNKGNFPGRFSGRQFSNSRSEMNVSTLELGDSALYLCASSLLAVGGELFFGEGSRLTVL.

V gene TRBV6-6 combines with J gene TRBJ1-1, with a weak D call TRBD1 (6 bases). Trimming removed 4 bases at V and 2 bases at J, with 11 bases between. The CDR3 is made up of 14 amino acids. Germline V gives CDR1 MNHNY, CDR2 SVGAGI (reference sequence). CDR3 sequence: CASSSSRGNTEAFF. CDR3 in DNA: TGTGCCAGCAGTTCCTCCAGGGGAAACACTGAAGCTTTCTTT.

The chain has TRBV7-2 and TRBJ2-7; D is uncertain. The CDR3 has 15 amino acids. Germline lookup yields CDR1 SGHTA and CDR2 FQGNSA. Trimming stripped 7 bases from V and 4 bases from J, with 20 bases between. The CDR3 DNA reads as TGTGCCAGCACCAAGAAAGCCGTCCTTGGGTACGAGCAGTACTTC. Residues: CASTKKAVLGYEQYF. Based on the CDR3 plus reference TRBV7-2 and TRBJ2-7, the full variable domain is GAGVSQSPSNKVTEKGKDVELRCDPISGHTALYWYRQSLGQGLEFLIYFQGNSAPDKSGLPSDRFSAERTGGSVSTLTIQRTQQEDSAVYLCASTKKAVLGYEQYFGPGTRLTVT.

This clonotype was counted at least ten times. J is TRBJ1-5 and V is TRBV12-3 or TRBV12-4, with D possibly being TRBD1 (5 bases). This CDR3 is built from 16 residues. V was cut by 5 bases and J by 6 bases, with 20 bases left in between. CDR3 coding DNA: TGTGCCAGCAGTCTAGGCGACAGTTTAAAGGGTCAGCCCCAGCATTTT. Residues: CASSLGDSLKGQPQHF.

This rearrangement joins TRBV24-1 to TRBJ1-2; the match to TRBD1 covers 7 bases. In germline, CDR1 is KGHDR, CDR2 SFDVKD. Trimming removed 3 bases from V and 8 bases from J; junction bases left unmatched: 8. The CDR3 runs to 14 residues. Here the CDR3 DNA reads TGTGCCACCAGTGATGTTACAGGGGCGCAAGGCTACACCTTC. The encoded protein is CATSDVTGAQGYTF.

CDR3 DNA: TGTGCCAGCACCGCATACGGAAATCAGCCCCAGCATTTT. It codes for CASTAYGNQPQHF. The chain employs TRBV12-3 or TRBV12-4 and TRBJ1-5; no reliable D call. Trimming removed 7 bases from V and 4 bases from J, with 11 bases in between. The CDR3 is made up of 13 amino acids.

J is TRBJ1-2 and V is TRBV20-1, with D tentatively TRBD1 (6 bases). CDR1 is DFQATT and CDR2 is SNEGSKA in the germline V gene (reference sequence). The V and J ends lost 5 bases and 7 bases respectively, with 14 bases between them. The CDR3 runs to 12 residues. The CDR3 here is CSAGGRGPGYTF. In DNA form, the CDR3 reads TGCAGTGCTGGGGGACGGGGGCCTGGCTACACCTTC.

This clonotype was counted many times. The V call is TRBV7-3, the J call TRBJ2-1, with TRBD2 as a possible D gene (5 bases). In germline, CDR1 is SGHTA, CDR2 FQGTGA. Trimming took off 4 bases at V and 5 bases at J, with 9 bases between the two ends. The CDR3 is 13 amino acids. CDR3 amino acids: CASSSSRDNEQFF. Here the CDR3 DNA reads TGTGCCAGCAGCTCGTCGCGGGACAATGAGCAGTTCTTC.